These 32 T cell receptor beta chains originate from one sample sequenced in a study of lymphopenia after photon versus proton radiotherapy. Only in-frame clones appear in the TCRdb table, and some are missing; sequencing was by immunoSEQ multiplex PCR. The table has some 45,000 clones, roughly four fifths seen once; the top ten hold roughly a quarter. The starting material was peripheral blood, obtained from a patient treated with proton-based radiotherapy. The receptors stem from a woman aged 70-85 years with pancreatic cancer.

The chain has TRBV7-9 and TRBJ1-1; 7 positions agree with TRBD1. CDR1 and CDR2 (germline): SEHNR, FQNEAQ (reference sequence). The CDR3 extends over 14 amino acids. V shed 5 bases and J 1 base; nucleotides not matched to a gene: 4. The CDR3 nucleotides are TGTGCCAGCAGCCCTGGGACAGCGAACACTGAAGCTTTCTTT. Protein sequence: CASSPGTANTEAFF.

The J gene is TRBJ2-5, the V gene TRBV11-2, with TRBD2 matching over 10 bases. Looked up from germline, CDR1 is SGHAT and CDR2 is FQNNGV. V shed 5 bases, J shed 13 bases, and the junction held 7 bases outside the gene matches. This CDR3 is built from 12 residues. The CDR3 coding sequence is TGTGCCAGCAGCCAGACTGGGACTAGCGTGTACTTC. Its protein product is CASSQTGTSVYF.

On this clone itself: Additional DNA sequences in this sample encode the identical CDR3. The chain links TRBV5-6 to TRBJ2-3, with D hard to call. CDR1 SGHDT and CDR2 YYEEEE come from the germline V gene. The CDR3 spans 11 residues. Between the trimmed V and J ends, which lost 2 bases and 5 bases, there was a span of 3 bases. The CDR3 here is CASSLGDTQYF. The CDR3 bases are TGTGCCAGCAGCTTAGGAGATACGCAGTATTTT.

J is TRBJ2-2 and V is TRBV5-6; possibly TRBD1 or TRBD2 for D (5 bases each). Germline assignment: CDR1 SGHDT and CDR2 YYEEEE. V lost 4 bases and J lost 7, with 23 bases in between. The CDR3 is 17 residues long. In nucleotides, the CDR3 is TGTGCCAGCAGCCAAACCACGGGGCGCCGGGGCGGCGGGGAGCTGTTTTTT. Its protein product is CASSQTTGRRGGGELFF.

This CDR3 reads CASSFGQETQYF. The CDR3, as DNA: TGTGCCAGCAGCTTCGGCCAAGAGACCCAGTACTTC. J is TRBJ2-5 and V is TRBV7-6; the D is unclear. The V gene's germline CDR1 is SGHVS and CDR2 FNYEAQ. The germline V and J ends were trimmed by 3 bases and 1 base, with 3 bases remaining between them. CDR3 size: 12 residues. Looking up the rest from reference TRBV7-6 and TRBJ2-5 gives the full variable domain: GAGVSQSPRYKVTKRGQDVALRCDPISGHVSLYWYRQALGQGPEFLTYFNYEAQQDKSGLPNDRFSAERPEGSISTLTIQRTEQRDSAMYRCASSFGQETQYFGPGTRLLVL.

This clone was detected only a few times. The chain carries TRBV9 and TRBJ2-7; the D is unclear. This CDR3 comprises 14 residues. CDR1 is SGDLS, CDR2 YYNGEE, per germline. V was trimmed by 2 bases and J by 0 bases, leaving 9 bases between them. The CDR3 region has the DNA TGTGCCAGCAGCGTCCGCGCGAACTCCTACGAGCAGTACTTC. It specifies CASSVRANSYEQYF.

The genes are TRBV11-3 and TRBJ2-2; 7 bases align to TRBD2. The CDR3 length is 15 residues. CDR1 SGHNT and CDR2 YENEEA come from the germline V gene. The V and J ends lost 3 bases and 3 bases, in that order; junction bases with no gene match: 4. This CDR3 reads CASSLGLTDTGELFF. The CDR3 region has the DNA TGTGCCAGCAGCTTGGGACTAACGGACACCGGGGAGCTGTTTTTT.

The chain couples TRBV19 to TRBJ1-1, with D hard to call. With 10 bases removed from V and 1 base from J, the gap between germline ends came to 13 bases. Germline-derived CDR1 and CDR2 are LNHDA and SQIVND (reference sequence). The CDR3 totals 13 residues. The CDR3 region is CATWKEWNTEAFF. The DNA for the CDR3 is TGTGCCACTTGGAAGGAGTGGAACACTGAAGCTTTCTTT.

The rearrangement uses TRBV6-5 and TRBJ2-1; 7 bases match TRBD1. CDR3 length: 15 amino acids. V shed 6 bases, J shed 5 bases, and the junction held 10 bases outside the gene matches. Germline V gene lookup returns CDR1 MNHEY and CDR2 SVGAGI. CDR3: CASRYRGSSDNEQFF. For the CDR3, the DNA is TGTGCCAGCAGGTACAGGGGATCCTCTGACAATGAGCAGTTCTTC.

The V gene is TRBV5-1, the J gene TRBJ2-2, with TRBD1 matching over 7 bases. The junction had 12 bases not matched to a gene; V was cut back by 7 bases and J by 0 bases. This CDR3 is built from 17 residues. Germline V lookup: CDR1 SGHRS, CDR2 YFSETQ. CDR3 sequence reads: CASGASWDSANTGELFF. DNA for the CDR3: TGCGCCAGCGGAGCGAGCTGGGACAGCGCGAACACCGGGGAGCTGTTTTTT.

The chain links TRBV4-2 to TRBJ2-1; TRBD1 matches at 7 bases. Unmatched junction bases numbered 8, after V lost 1 base and J lost 14 bases. This CDR3 comprises 13 residues. The germline V gene has CDR1 LGHNA and CDR2 YNFKEQ. CDR3 nucleotides: TGTGCCAGCAGCCAAGTAGACAGGGACGTGAAGTTCTTC. Protein sequence: CASSQVDRDVKFF.

The chain links TRBV30 to TRBJ2-1, with 13 positions matching TRBD2. V shed 6 bases and J 4 bases; nucleotides not matched to a gene: 24. Germline V gene sequence: CDR1 GTSNPN, CDR2 SVGIG (reference sequence). The CDR3 covers 21 residues. The CDR3 coding sequence is TGTGCCTGCTCAGCGCCCTTACTAGCGGGAGGGGCGGGTCGACTATACAATGAGCAGTTCTTC. Translation: CACSAPLLAGGAGRLYNEQFF.

The V call is TRBV19, the J call TRBJ1-5; no clear D. V was cut by 11 bases and J by 0 bases, with 17 bases left in between. The CDR3 runs 15 residues. The germline CDR1 and CDR2 sequences are LNHDA and SQIVND (reference sequence). CDR3 bases: TGTGCCGGAGGAGAGCGACATACTAGCAATCAGCCCCAGCATTTT. Translation gives CAGGERHTSNQPQHF. The entire variable domain, with the rest obtained from reference TRBV19 and TRBJ1-5, is as follows: DGGITQSPKYLFRKEGQNVTLSCEQNLNHDAMYWYRQDPGQGLRLIYYSQIVNDFQKGDIAEGYSVSREKKESFPLTVTSAQKNPTAFYLCAGGERHTSNQPQHFGDGTRLSIL.

This chain connects TRBV28 to TRBJ2-1; tentatively, D is TRBD1 (6 bases). V lost 3 bases to trimming and J lost 5 bases, with 11 bases between them. Germline assignment: CDR1 MDHEN and CDR2 SYDVKM. The CDR3 contains 14 residues. CDR3 nucleotide sequence: TGTGCCAGCAGTTTTCCGGGGACACACAATGAGCAGTTCTTC. Protein sequence: CASSFPGTHNEQFF. Full variable domain (outside the CDR3, taken from reference TRBV28 and TRBJ2-1): DVKVTQSSRYLVKRTGEKVFLECVQDMDHENMFWYRQDPGLGLRLIYFSYDVKMKEKGDIPEGYSVSREKKERFSLILESASTNQTSMYLCASSFPGTHNEQFFGPGTRLTVL.

This chain joins TRBV5-5 and TRBJ2-2; 8 bases align to TRBD2. Germline-derived CDR1 and CDR2 are SGHKS and YYEKEE (reference sequence). The CDR3 extends over 18 amino acids. V was pared by 4 bases and J by 2 bases, with 13 bases of the junction left unmatched. The CDR3 DNA sequence: TGTGCCAGCAGCCATGTGGGGCCTAGCGGGTTTAACACCGGGGAGCTGTTTTTT. Protein: CASSHVGPSGFNTGELFF. Using reference TRBV5-5 and TRBJ2-2 for the parts outside the CDR3, the full variable domain is DAGVTQSPTHLIKTRGQQVTLRCSPISGHKSVSWYQQVLGQGPQFIFQYYEKEERGRGNFPDRFSARQFPNYSSELNVNALLLGDSALYLCASSHVGPSGFNTGELFFGEGSRLTVL.

The chain carries TRBV18 and TRBJ2-6, with unresolved D. V gave up 2 bases and J gave up 0 bases, with 8 bases separating them. CDR1 and CDR2 from the germline V gene are KGHSH and LQKENI. The CDR3 spans 16 residues. This CDR3 is CASSPTMNSGANVLTF. CDR3 sequence (DNA): TGTGCCAGCTCACCAACTATGAACTCTGGGGCCAACGTCCTGACTTTC.

The genes are TRBV9 and TRBJ1-2; unclear D gene. V lost 4 bases to trimming and J lost 5 bases, with 12 bases between them. The CDR3 spans 13 residues. Germline CDR1 and CDR2: SGDLS and YYNGEE. The CDR3 loop is CASSPGEAYGYTF. The CDR3 region has the DNA TGTGCCAGCAGCCCCGGGGAGGCTTATGGCTACACCTTC.

V usage is TRBV7-2 and J usage is TRBJ2-1; no reliable D call. V was pared by 2 bases and J by 5 bases, with 1 base between. Germline CDR1 reads SGHTA; CDR2 reads FQGNSA. The CDR3 length is 11 residues. The CDR3 nucleotides read TGTGCCAGCAGCTTAAACAATGAGCAGTTCTTC. This codes for CASSLNNEQFF. Using reference TRBV7-2 and TRBJ2-1 for the parts outside the CDR3, the full variable domain is GAGVSQSPSNKVTEKGKDVELRCDPISGHTALYWYRQSLGQGLEFLIYFQGNSAPDKSGLPSDRFSAERTGGSVSTLTIQRTQQEDSAVYLCASSLNNEQFFGPGTRLTVL.

This clone has only one observation. This chain connects TRBV2 to TRBJ2-2; TRBD1 agrees at 9 bases. This CDR3 has 13 amino acids. Germline V CDR1 and CDR2: SNHLY, FYNNEI. The V segment lost 8 bases and the J segment 7 bases; nucleotides outside the gene matches: 5. CDR3 in amino acids: CASGGQGNGELFF. As DNA, the CDR3 is TGTGCCAGCGGGGGACAGGGAAACGGGGAGCTGTTTTTT.

This chain links TRBV7-2 with TRBJ1-2; D is uncertain. V dropped 2 bases and J dropped 0 bases, with 13 bases sitting between them. Germline V gives CDR1 SGHTA, CDR2 FQGNSA. The CDR3 covers 16 residues. Here the CDR3 reads CASSLSVGSANYGYTF. CDR3 DNA sequence: TGTGCCAGCAGCTTATCTGTCGGGTCCGCTAACTATGGCTACACCTTC.

This chain connects TRBV6-5 to TRBJ2-5, with 8 bases aligning to TRBD1. The CDR3 runs 15 residues. The V gene's germline CDR1 is MNHEY and CDR2 SVGAGI. Trimming cost V 0 bases and J 5 bases; bases outside gene matches: 5. CDR3 in DNA: TGTGCCAGCAGTTACTCGGGCAGGGGGCCCGAGACCCAGTACTTC. It specifies CASSYSGRGPETQYF.

The V gene is TRBV7-2, the J gene TRBJ2-7; TRBD2 is a possible D gene (7 bases). CDR3 length: 16 amino acids. V lost 2 bases and J 5 bases, leaving 19 bases between the germline ends. Germline V gives CDR1 SGHTA, CDR2 FQGNSA. The CDR3 protein is CASSLRAGRGFNEQYF. The CDR3 bases are TGTGCCAGCAGCTTAAGGGCGGGGAGGGGGTTTAACGAGCAGTACTTC.

This clone was detected only a few times. The rearrangement links TRBV9 to TRBJ2-3; D is undetermined. Deletions cut 4 bases from V and 2 bases from J, with 5 bases between. Germline lookup yields CDR1 SGDLS and CDR2 YYNGEE. CDR3 length: 12 amino acids. The CDR3 is CASSPPTDTQYF. The CDR3, as DNA: TGTGCCAGCAGCCCCCCCACAGATACGCAGTATTTT.

CDR3 nucleotide sequence: TGTGCCAGCAGTCTCGAATCGGGGTATCGTGAAAAACTGTTTTTT. Protein product: CASSLESGYREKLFF. The chain joins TRBV27 to TRBJ1-4; D is unresolved. The germline V gene encodes CDR1 MNHEY and CDR2 SMNVEV (reference sequence). This CDR3 region has 15 residues. The V end lost 5 bases, the J end lost 7 bases, and 17 bases lay between the germline ends.

This sequence joins TRBV20-1 and TRBJ2-5; no definite D call. The CDR3 is 11 amino acids. Germline V CDR1 and CDR2: DFQATT, SNEGSKA (reference sequence). V dropped 1 base and J dropped 5 bases, with 5 bases sitting between them. The CDR3 DNA reads TGCAGTGCTAGAGTCAGCGAGACCCAGTACTTC. Its protein product is CSARVSETQYF.

The chain combines TRBV5-1 with TRBJ2-3, with TRBD1 matching over 8 bases. The germline V gene encodes CDR1 SGHRS and CDR2 YFSETQ. V gave up 0 bases and J gave up 0 bases; unmatched junction bases: 3. This CDR3 region has 16 residues. Here the CDR3 DNA reads TGCGCCAGCAGCTTGGCGACAGGGGCTAGCACAGATACGCAGTATTTT. As protein: CASSLATGASTDTQYF.

This clone appeared a single time. The V call is TRBV15, the J call TRBJ1-5, with D possibly TRBD1 on 6 matching bases. CDR1 and CDR2 from the germline V gene are LNHNV and YYDKDF (reference sequence). The CDR3 sequence is 15 residues long. The V and J ends lost 3 bases and 2 bases respectively, with 11 bases between them. CDR3 bases: TGTGCCACCAGCAGTTATGAGGGGGGCAATCAGCCCCAGCATTTT. Its translation: CATSSYEGGNQPQHF.

The genes are TRBV27 and TRBJ2-3; tentative D call: TRBD2 (6 bases). Trimming took off 6 bases at V and 2 bases at J, with 15 bases between the two ends. This CDR3 has 15 residues. The germline gives CDR1 MNHEY, CDR2 SMNVEV (reference sequence). CDR3 loop: CASSSSWDFTDTQYF. The DNA for the CDR3 is TGTGCCAGCAGCTCATCTTGGGACTTCACAGATACGCAGTATTTT.

The V and J genes are TRBV5-5 and TRBJ2-3; possible D gene TRBD2, 5 bases. From germline, CDR1 is SGHKS and CDR2 YYEKEE (reference sequence). The CDR3 is 15 amino acids. V lost 3 bases to trimming and J lost 1 base, with 12 bases between them. The CDR3 bases are TGTGCCAGCAGCTCTAGAGGGTACCGCACAGATACGCAGTATTTT. Translating gives CASSSRGYRTDTQYF.

This sequence joins TRBV6-6 and TRBJ1-2, with no clear D. Per germline, CDR1 MNHNY and CDR2 SVGAGI (reference sequence). The CDR3 totals 10 residues. V was shortened by 6 bases and J by 10 bases, with 9 bases between the two germline ends. CDR3 sequence: CASSNLDYTF. The CDR3 DNA is TGTGCCAGCAGCAACCTGGACTACACCTTC.

In its sample, this clone was seen a few times. The chain uses TRBV29-1 and TRBJ1-5, with a weak D call TRBD1 (5 bases). Trimming took off 4 bases at V and 4 bases at J, with 11 bases between the two ends. The CDR3 totals 13 residues. CDR1 and CDR2 from the germline V gene are SQVTM and ANQGSEA. The CDR3 bases are TGCAGCGTTGGTGTGGAGGGGAATCAGCCCCAGCATTTT. This codes for CSVGVEGNQPQHF. Using reference TRBV29-1 and TRBJ1-5 for the parts outside the CDR3, the full variable domain is SAVISQKPSRDICQRGTSLTIQCQVDSQVTMMFWYRQQPGQSLTLIATANQGSEATYESGFVIDKFPISRPNLTFSTLTVSNMSPEDSSIYLCSVGVEGNQPQHFGDGTRLSIL.

The chain combines TRBV19 with TRBJ2-3; D is unresolved. From germline, CDR1 is LNHDA and CDR2 SQIVND (reference sequence). The CDR3 consists of 16 residues. The V end lost 1 base, the J end lost 1 base, and 12 bases lay between the germline ends. CDR3 amino acids: CASSIGPLLGTDTQYF. CDR3 in DNA: TGTGCCAGTAGTATAGGCCCCCTACTCGGCACAGATACGCAGTATTTT.